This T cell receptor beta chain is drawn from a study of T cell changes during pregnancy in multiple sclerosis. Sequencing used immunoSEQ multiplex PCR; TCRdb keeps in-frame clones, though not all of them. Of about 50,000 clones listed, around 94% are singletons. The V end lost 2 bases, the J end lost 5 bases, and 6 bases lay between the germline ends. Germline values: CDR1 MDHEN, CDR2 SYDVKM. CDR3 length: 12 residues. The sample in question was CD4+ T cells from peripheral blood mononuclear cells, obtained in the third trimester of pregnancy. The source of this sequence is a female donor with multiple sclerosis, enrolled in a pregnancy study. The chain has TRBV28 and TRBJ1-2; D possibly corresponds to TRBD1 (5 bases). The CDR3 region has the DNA TGTGCCAGCAGTTTACAGGGTTATGGCTACACCTTC. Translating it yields CASSLQGYGYTF.